Presented here are 8 T cell receptor beta chains from one specimen sequenced in a study of siplizumab effects on memory and regulatory T cells. This table comes from immunoSEQ multiplex PCR, and its TCRdb copy is limited to in-frame clones, with some not included. The sample lists about 87,000 clones, around 90% occurring once. Specimen: CD4+ T cells sorted from blood. These receptors were collected from a human donor in good health.

The V and J genes are TRBV6-5 and TRBJ2-2; TRBD1 matches 10 bases. Per germline, CDR1 MNHEY and CDR2 SVGAGI. Trimming at V came to 6 bases and at J to 5 bases, leaving 6 bases not matched to a gene. The CDR3 has 15 residues. This chain's CDR3 is CASRRTGGSTGELFF. The CDR3 region has the DNA TGTGCCAGCAGAAGGACAGGGGGAAGTACCGGGGAGCTGTTTTTT.

The chain uses TRBV18 and TRBJ2-5, with D perhaps TRBD2 (5 bases). The CDR3 is made up of 12 amino acids. Trimming took 6 bases from V and 0 from J, leaving 5 bases between them. Germline V gene data show CDR1 as KGHSH and CDR2 as LQKENI. Here the CDR3 reads CASSTNQETQYF. CDR3 nucleotide sequence: TGTGCCAGCTCGACTAACCAAGAGACCCAGTACTTC.

This chain links TRBV4-1 with TRBJ2-3; D not resolved. Between the trimmed V and J ends, which lost 3 bases and 2 bases, there was a span of 3 bases. Germline CDR1 and CDR2: MGHRA and YSYEKL. CDR3 length equals 12 residues. In DNA form, the CDR3 reads TGCGCCAGCAGCCACCTCACAGATACGCAGTATTTT. Protein sequence: CASSHLTDTQYF.

This chain uses TRBV7-8 with TRBJ2-7; TRBD2 is a possible D gene (5 bases). V lost 5 bases, J lost 5 bases, and 16 bases lay in between. In germline, CDR1 is SGHVS, CDR2 FQNEAQ. The CDR3 consists of 14 residues. The CDR3 DNA follows: TGTGCCAGCAGCCCCCGAGGGCTAGCCAACGAGCAGTACTTC. Protein product: CASSPRGLANEQYF.

The V call is TRBV9, the J call TRBJ2-1; D is perhaps TRBD2 (5 bases). The CDR3 length is 14 residues. The germline gives CDR1 SGDLS, CDR2 YYNGEE. V lost 2 bases, J lost 4 bases, and 10 bases lay in between. CDR3 region: CASSVGSNYNEQFF. CDR3 nucleotide sequence: TGTGCCAGCAGCGTTGGGAGCAATTACAATGAGCAGTTCTTC. The complete variable domain, with remaining parts taken from reference TRBV9 and TRBJ2-1, reads DSGVTQTPKHLITATGQRVTLRCSPRSGDLSVYWYQQSLDQGLQFLIQYYNGEERAKGNILERFSAQQFPDLHSELNLSSLELGDSALYFCASSVGSNYNEQFFGPGTRLTVL.

The chain couples TRBV7-2 to TRBJ1-2; D possibly corresponds to TRBD1 (5 bases). V lost 4 bases, J lost 8 bases, and 14 bases lay in between. The CDR3 spans 13 residues. CDR1 is SGHTA and CDR2 is FQGNSA in the germline V gene. This CDR3 reads CASSSPLGEGYTF. The CDR3 region has the DNA TGTGCCAGCAGCTCACCCTTGGGGGAAGGCTACACCTTC.

This clone showed up just once. This sequence joins TRBV5-1 and TRBJ2-7, with TRBD2 matching over 11 bases. The V segment lost 4 bases and the J segment 2 bases; nucleotides outside the gene matches: 5. Looked up from germline, CDR1 is SGHRS and CDR2 is YFSETQ. The CDR3 is made up of 15 amino acids. CDR3 residues: CASSPSGRSTYEQYF. The CDR3 DNA reads TGCGCCAGCAGCCCTAGCGGGAGGTCAACCTACGAGCAGTACTTC.

The V gene is TRBV9, the J gene TRBJ2-5; 7 bases are a match to TRBD1. The germline CDR1 and CDR2 sequences are SGDLS and YYNGEE. V was clipped by 3 bases and J by 0 bases; unmatched bases: 5. The CDR3 extends over 15 amino acids. The CDR3 DNA reads as TGTGCCAGCAGCGATGACAGGGAATACCAAGAGACCCAGTACTTC. It codes for CASSDDREYQETQYF.